A single T cell receptor beta chain is shown here with its context. No antigen is known for it. This specimen comes from a study of cytomegalovirus exposure and HLA in healthy donors. Study overall: Genotyping of hundreds of donors showed that 70% to 90% belonged to the Caucasian-associated ancestry cluster.

This CDR3 is 15 amino acids long. CDR1 and CDR2 from the germline V gene are MNHEY and SVGAGI. V gave up 6 bases and J gave up 9 bases; unmatched junction bases: 16. In the PCR, 60 Vbeta and 13 Jbeta primers were used. TCRdb's table, derived via immunoSEQ multiplex PCR, lists solely in-frame clones and lacks some. Seen here are around 100,000 clones, roughly 75% observed once, and the top ten hold around 1.5%. Study-wide results and limits: A classifier reportedly called cytomegalovirus status with high sensitivity and specificity. With further analysis later on, most CMV-associated TCR beta chains appeared HLA-restricted.

This TCR came from a woman between 40 and 55 years old in good health and CMV-seronegative. Source material: PBMCs. This sequence joins TRBV6-5 and TRBJ2-7; 8 nucleotides agree with TRBD1. The CDR3 bases are TGTGCCAGCAGCCCGGGACAGGAGTTACCTATCGGGCAGTACTTC. It translates to CASSPGQELPIGQYF.